The rows below give T cell receptor beta chains drawn from one sample of a study of T cell clonotyping in hematopoietic cell transplantation. Profiling relied on immunoSEQ multiplex PCR, and the TCRdb table lists in-frame clones only, not all of them. The sample has about 26,000 clones, 84% seen once. The sequenced sample was peripheral blood mononuclear cells, obtained before stem cell transplant. The origin of the receptors is a woman aged 60-70 years with acute myeloid leukemia. Some clones in this sample may be carry-over from other donors' samples. Each CDR3 is given with its conserved first and last residue. D genes are given only for firm matches. Clone sizes are given selectively: once, few, many, or a class where the clone is expanded.

abundance: .
d_gene: .
j_gene: TRBJ2-7
v_gene: TRBV27
CDR3nt: TGTGCCAGCAGTTTATCCCGGTCCTACGAGCAGTACTTC
CDR3aa: CASSLSRSYEQYF

abundance: .
d_gene: TRBD2
j_gene: TRBJ2-5
v_gene: TRBV7-3
CDR3nt: TGTGCCAGCAGCTTAAACGCGGGAGGGGAAGAGACCCAGTACTTC
CDR3aa: CASSLNAGGEETQYF

abundance: few
d_gene: .
j_gene: TRBJ1-1
v_gene: TRBV6-5
CDR3nt: TGTGCCAGCACCAAAAGGAGGGAGAGCACTGAAGCTTTCTTT
CDR3aa: CASTKRRESTEAFF

abundance: .
d_gene: TRBD2
j_gene: TRBJ2-7
v_gene: TRBV10-1
CDR3nt: TGCGCCAGCACTCCAGCGGGAGATGGGGAGCAGTACTTC
CDR3aa: CASTPAGDGEQYF

abundance: .
d_gene: .
j_gene: TRBJ2-1
v_gene: TRBV7-3
CDR3nt: TGTGCCAGCAGCTTACGAGTATTCAATGAGCAGTTCTTC
CDR3aa: CASSLRVFNEQFF

abundance: .
d_gene: .
j_gene: TRBJ2-7
v_gene: TRBV2
CDR3nt: TGTGCCAGCTCAGACAGAAGAGTCTCCTACGAGCAGTACTTC
CDR3aa: CASSDRRVSYEQYF

abundance: .
d_gene: .
j_gene: TRBJ2-1
v_gene: TRBV7-3
CDR3nt: TGTGCCAGCACCCCGGGGGGCGGGTTGGAGCAGTTCTTC
CDR3aa: CASTPGGGLEQFF

abundance: .
d_gene: TRBD1
j_gene: TRBJ2-5
v_gene: TRBV29-1
CDR3nt: TGCAGCGTTGAATTAGGGACAGGTCAAGAGACCCAGTACTTC
CDR3aa: CSVELGTGQETQYF

abundance: .
d_gene: .
j_gene: TRBJ1-1
v_gene: TRBV19
CDR3nt: TGTGCCAGTAGTATAGGACCCGGGAGGAACACTGAAGCTTTCTTT
CDR3aa: CASSIGPGRNTEAFF

abundance: .
d_gene: TRBD1
j_gene: TRBJ2-7
v_gene: TRBV28
CDR3nt: TGTGCCAGCAGCCATAACAGGGGTTACGAGCAGTACTTC
CDR3aa: CASSHNRGYEQYF

abundance: .
d_gene: .
j_gene: TRBJ2-5
v_gene: TRBV10-3
CDR3nt: TGTGCCATCACCCCGGGTGTGGGAGAGACCCAGTACTTC
CDR3aa: CAITPGVGETQYF

abundance: .
d_gene: .
j_gene: TRBJ2-7
v_gene: TRBV7-8
CDR3nt: TGTGCCAGCAGCCTCCTCTCGGGCGAGCAGTACTTC
CDR3aa: CASSLLSGEQYF

abundance: .
d_gene: TRBD1
j_gene: TRBJ1-1
v_gene: TRBV4-1
CDR3nt: TGCGCCAGCAGTGCGAGGGGACAGCAGTTCCTCTTGAACACTGAAGCTTTCTTT
CDR3aa: CASSARGQQFLLNTEAFF

abundance: .
d_gene: .
j_gene: TRBJ1-3
v_gene: TRBV27
CDR3nt: TGTGCCAGCAGACCCCACGACTCTGGAAACACCATATATTTT
CDR3aa: CASRPHDSGNTIYF

abundance: .
d_gene: .
j_gene: TRBJ1-3
v_gene: TRBV2
CDR3nt: TGTGCCAGCATGGACAGCTCTGGAAACACCATATATTTT
CDR3aa: CASMDSSGNTIYF

abundance: .
d_gene: .
j_gene: TRBJ2-3
v_gene: TRBV7-2
CDR3nt: TGTGCCAGCAAACAGGGCGGCAGCACAGATACGCAGTATTTT
CDR3aa: CASKQGGSTDTQYF

abundance: .
d_gene: .
j_gene: TRBJ1-5
v_gene: TRBV11-2
CDR3nt: TGTGCCAGCAGCTTTGGGCGGGGGCGTCATCAGCCCCAGCATTTT
CDR3aa: CASSFGRGRHQPQHF

abundance: .
d_gene: TRBD2
j_gene: TRBJ2-5
v_gene: TRBV10-1
CDR3nt: TGCGCCGGCGGACTAGCGGGAAATAAGTCCCAAGAGACCCAGTACTTC
CDR3aa: CAGGLAGNKSQETQYF

abundance: .
d_gene: .
j_gene: TRBJ1-4
v_gene: TRBV2
CDR3nt: TGTGCCAGCAGTGACAGCGTCAATGAAAAACTGTTTTTT
CDR3aa: CASSDSVNEKLFF

abundance: once
d_gene: .
j_gene: TRBJ2-7
v_gene: TRBV7-3
CDR3nt: TGTGCCAGCAGCTTACAGGAATCCTACGAGCAGTACTTC
CDR3aa: CASSLQESYEQYF

abundance: .
d_gene: .
j_gene: TRBJ2-1
v_gene: TRBV29-1
CDR3nt: TGCAGCGTTGATGGGCGGGGCCAATACAATGAGCAGTTCTTC
CDR3aa: CSVDGRGQYNEQFF

abundance: .
d_gene: .
j_gene: TRBJ2-1
v_gene: TRBV5-1
CDR3nt: TGCGCCAGCAGCTTTCAGCCTAGCGAAACATACAATGAGCAGTTCTTC
CDR3aa: CASSFQPSETYNEQFF

abundance: .
d_gene: .
j_gene: TRBJ1-5
v_gene: TRBV7-2
CDR3nt: TGTGCCAGCAGCTTAATGCCAGGGGGCAATCAGCCCCAGCATTTT
CDR3aa: CASSLMPGGNQPQHF

abundance: .
d_gene: .
j_gene: TRBJ2-2
v_gene: TRBV2
CDR3nt: TGTGCCAGCAGTCGAGCGGGGAACACCGGGGAGCTGTTTTTT
CDR3aa: CASSRAGNTGELFF

abundance: .
d_gene: TRBD1
j_gene: TRBJ1-5
v_gene: TRBV11-2
CDR3nt: TGTGCCAGCAGCCGGGACAGGGACCCTTTTCAGCCCCAGCATTTT
CDR3aa: CASSRDRDPFQPQHF

abundance: .
d_gene: TRBD1
j_gene: TRBJ1-1
v_gene: TRBV19
CDR3nt: TGTGCCAGTAGCCGACAGGGCGGGGACTCGGAAGCTTTCTTT
CDR3aa: CASSRQGGDSEAFF

abundance: .
d_gene: .
j_gene: TRBJ2-5
v_gene: TRBV29-1
CDR3nt: TGCAGCGTTTCCTCGGGGATGGAGACCCAGTACTTC
CDR3aa: CSVSSGMETQYF

abundance: .
d_gene: .
j_gene: TRBJ1-2
v_gene: TRBV4-1
CDR3nt: TGCGCCAGCAGCGCCGGGACTAACTACTATGGCTACACCTTC
CDR3aa: CASSAGTNYYGYTF

abundance: once
d_gene: .
j_gene: TRBJ2-3
v_gene: TRBV27
CDR3nt: TGTGCCAGCAGTTTAATGGGGGGCATGGGGACAGATACGCAGTATTTT
CDR3aa: CASSLMGGMGTDTQYF

abundance: few
d_gene: TRBD1
j_gene: TRBJ1-1
v_gene: TRBV7-8
CDR3nt: TGTGCCAGCAGCCCCAGGGACAGTGGTGCCACTGAAGCTTTCTTT
CDR3aa: CASSPRDSGATEAFF

abundance: .
d_gene: TRBD1
j_gene: TRBJ1-3
v_gene: TRBV28
CDR3nt: TGTGCCAGCAGTAAAAAACAGGGGGCGCGAGGAAACACCATATATTTT
CDR3aa: CASSKKQGARGNTIYF

abundance: .
d_gene: TRBD1
j_gene: TRBJ1-1
v_gene: TRBV6-6
CDR3nt: TGTGCCAGCAGTTACGGGGAGGGACAGGTGGAAGCTTTCTTT
CDR3aa: CASSYGEGQVEAFF

abundance: .
d_gene: .
j_gene: TRBJ2-3
v_gene: TRBV27
CDR3nt: TGTGCCAGCAGTTTAAGGGCCGAGTATCCGCAGTATTTT
CDR3aa: CASSLRAEYPQYF

abundance: once
d_gene: .
j_gene: TRBJ1-1
v_gene: TRBV27
CDR3nt: TGTGCCAGCAGTTTTTCAGCCCCAGGGACTGAAGCTTTCTTT
CDR3aa: CASSFSAPGTEAFF

abundance: .
d_gene: .
j_gene: TRBJ1-4
v_gene: TRBV5-6
CDR3nt: TGTGCCAGCAGCTTGCCAGGGGCCTATGAAAAACTGTTTTTT
CDR3aa: CASSLPGAYEKLFF

abundance: .
d_gene: .
j_gene: TRBJ1-5
v_gene: TRBV4-3
CDR3nt: TGCGCCAGCAGCCAAGAGCGGGGTTATAGCAATCAGCCCCAGCATTTT
CDR3aa: CASSQERGYSNQPQHF

abundance: .
d_gene: .
j_gene: TRBJ1-1
v_gene: TRBV5-4
CDR3nt: TGTGCCAGCAGCTTGGCTGGGGGAGGGAACACTGAAGCTTTCTTT
CDR3aa: CASSLAGGGNTEAFF

abundance: .
d_gene: .
j_gene: TRBJ1-2
v_gene: TRBV19
CDR3nt: TGTGCCAGTAGTATAGATCATGGGGGGAATGGCTACACCTTC
CDR3aa: CASSIDHGGNGYTF

abundance: .
d_gene: TRBD1
j_gene: TRBJ2-3
v_gene: TRBV7-2
CDR3nt: TGTGCCAGCAGCCTCTCTTCCGGACAGGGGGCAGATACGCAGTATTTT
CDR3aa: CASSLSSGQGADTQYF

abundance: .
d_gene: .
j_gene: TRBJ2-5
v_gene: TRBV19
CDR3nt: TGTGCCAGTACCTCCCCCGTCCAGGGGGAGGAAGAGACCCAGTACTTC
CDR3aa: CASTSPVQGEEETQYF

abundance: .
d_gene: .
j_gene: TRBJ1-2
v_gene: TRBV5-1
CDR3nt: TGCGCCAGCAGCTTGGATACGGGCCAAGGGGGCTACACCTTC
CDR3aa: CASSLDTGQGGYTF

abundance: .
d_gene: .
j_gene: TRBJ2-7
v_gene: TRBV28
CDR3nt: TGTGCCAGCAGTTCGACAGCCCCCTACGAGCAGTACTTC
CDR3aa: CASSSTAPYEQYF

abundance: .
d_gene: .
j_gene: TRBJ2-1
v_gene: TRBV10-3
CDR3nt: TGTGCCATCAGCTCCCTAAATGAGCAGTTCTTC
CDR3aa: CAISSLNEQFF

abundance: .
d_gene: TRBD1
j_gene: TRBJ1-4
v_gene: TRBV15
CDR3nt: TGTGCCACCAGCAGTGATCAGGGGGGAACTAATGAAAAACTGTTTTTT
CDR3aa: CATSSDQGGTNEKLFF

abundance: .
d_gene: .
j_gene: TRBJ2-7
v_gene: TRBV5-1
CDR3nt: TGCGCCAGCAGGGGGGCAGGGAGCTCCTACGAGCAGTACTTC
CDR3aa: CASRGAGSSYEQYF

abundance: .
d_gene: TRBD2
j_gene: TRBJ2-3
v_gene: TRBV27
CDR3nt: TGTGCCAGCAGTCAAAGCGGGAGGGGTTCAGATACGCAGTATTTT
CDR3aa: CASSQSGRGSDTQYF

abundance: .
d_gene: .
j_gene: TRBJ2-1
v_gene: TRBV6-5
CDR3nt: TGTGCCAGCAGTTCTCCAGGGGTTAATGAGCAGTTCTTC
CDR3aa: CASSSPGVNEQFF

abundance: .
d_gene: .
j_gene: TRBJ2-2
v_gene: TRBV19
CDR3nt: TGTGCCAGTAGTATACGGGGGAACACCGGGGAGCTGTTTTTT
CDR3aa: CASSIRGNTGELFF

abundance: .
d_gene: .
j_gene: TRBJ2-7
v_gene: TRBV7-8
CDR3nt: TGTGCCAGCAGCGGGGGCGGGTACTACGAGCAGTACTTC
CDR3aa: CASSGGGYYEQYF

abundance: .
d_gene: TRBD2
j_gene: TRBJ2-2
v_gene: TRBV28
CDR3nt: TGTGCCAGCAGTTTATGGGTGCTAGCGGGAGGTCCCGGGGAGCTGTTTTTT
CDR3aa: CASSLWVLAGGPGELFF

abundance: few
d_gene: .
j_gene: TRBJ1-5
v_gene: TRBV19
CDR3nt: TGTGCCAGTAGCGCCGGGGGTGGTCTAAATCAGCCCCAGCATTTT
CDR3aa: CASSAGGGLNQPQHF

abundance: .
d_gene: .
j_gene: TRBJ1-5
v_gene: TRBV15
CDR3nt: TGTGCCACCAGCAAATTTTCTGTAGGGTCGGGTCAGCCCCAGCATTTT
CDR3aa: CATSKFSVGSGQPQHF

abundance: few
d_gene: TRBD1
j_gene: TRBJ1-6
v_gene: TRBV6-1
CDR3nt: TGTGCCAGCAGTGGGGGACAGGGGGCGCGGGGTTCACCCCTCCACTTT
CDR3aa: CASSGGQGARGSPLHF

abundance: few
d_gene: .
j_gene: TRBJ2-2
v_gene: TRBV2
CDR3nt: TGTGCCAGCAGTGGCCAGGGTGTGGCCGGGGAGCTGTTTTTT
CDR3aa: CASSGQGVAGELFF